The clone carrying this T cell receptor (beta chain) was seen a few times. The data stem from a study of patients and donors after allogeneic stem cell transplantation. MiXCR was run by TCRdb on the RT-PCR reads, yielding one entry per CDR3 protein. The profile shows 200,000 to 250,000 distinct CDR3 sequences, around 14% of them singletons. The germline gives CDR1 KGHSH, CDR2 LQKENI. The length of the CDR3 is 15 residues. Trimming pared 2 bases from V and 1 base from J, leaving 11 bases between. The chain joins TRBV18 to TRBJ1-2; D perhaps matches TRBD1 (6 bases). The sequence derives from a human donor who was either an allogeneic HSCT recipient or a stem cell or donor lymphocyte infusion donor (not recorded which). It is not recorded whose cells these are; they may come from a transplant donor. Sequenced: blood, either unsorted or a sorted T cell fraction (not recorded which). The CDR3 here is CASSPIGGLNYGYTF. DNA for the CDR3: TGTGCCAGCTCACCAATCGGGGGGCTTAACTATGGCTACACCTTC.